The next 30 T cell receptor beta chains were all read from a single sample in a study of Ad26.COV2.S vaccination and SARS-CoV-2 variants. TCRdb keeps only in-frame clones here, not all; method: immunoSEQ multiplex PCR. The repertoire consists of approximately 300,000 clones, with approximately 86% occurring once and the leading ten covering 2.1%. The treatment: approximately 18 received Ad26.COV2.S at low or high dose, single or two shots; roughly five received placebo; per-sample allocation not given. Collection of the samples took place on day 63 after the first injection of vaccine or placebo. The source material was peripheral blood, sampled in a trial of Ad26.COV2.S vaccine versus placebo. All receptors derive from a person aged 18-65 years who received the Ad26.COV2.S COVID-19 vaccine or a placebo.

The chain combines TRBV7-2 with TRBJ2-7; D might be TRBD1 (5 bases). The germline V gene encodes CDR1 SGHTA and CDR2 FQGNSA. CDR3 length equals 13 residues. Trimming took 1 base from V and 2 from J, leaving 6 bases between them. CDR3 sequence (DNA): TGTGCCAGCAGCTTAGTGGACACCTACGAGCAGTACTTC. Its protein product is CASSLVDTYEQYF.

The table lists this clone with a count of one. V is TRBV18 and J is TRBJ1-6; D is perhaps TRBD1 (5 bases). This CDR3 region has 13 residues. The V gene lost 5 bases and the J gene lost 6 bases, with 8 bases spanning the gap. From germline, CDR1 is KGHSH and CDR2 LQKENI. CDR3 nucleotides: TGTGCCAGCTCAGGGGACCCTAATTCACCCCTCCACTTT. This gives the protein CASSGDPNSPLHF.

The chain uses TRBV7-6 and TRBJ1-3; 9 nucleotides agree with TRBD1. With 5 bases clipped from V and 4 bases from J, the junction kept 9 bases outside the gene matches. Germline V gene data show CDR1 as SGHVS and CDR2 as FNYEAQ. CDR3 length equals 16 residues. CDR3 residues: CASSGRGQGTGNTIYF. CDR3 DNA sequence: TGTGCCAGCAGCGGGAGAGGACAGGGGACAGGAAACACCATATATTTT.

The J gene is TRBJ1-6, the V gene TRBV19; the D gene is possibly TRBD1 (5 bases). The germline CDR1 and CDR2 sequences are LNHDA and SQIVND (reference sequence). The ends were cut back, 3 bases at V and 10 bases at J, with 10 bases in the middle. The CDR3 runs 13 residues. CDR3 in amino acids: CASSMYGGSPLHF. CDR3 sequence (DNA): TGTGCCAGTAGTATGTATGGGGGGTCACCCCTCCACTTT.

The chain employs TRBV2 and TRBJ2-5; 7 nucleotides agree with TRBD2. V dropped 0 bases and J dropped 7; count of bases not matched to a gene: 2. Germline lookup yields CDR1 SNHLY and CDR2 FYNNEI. The CDR3 is made up of 13 amino acids. The CDR3 DNA sequence: TGTGCCAGCAGTGAAGCTGGGGGGGGGACCCAGTACTTC. Residues: CASSEAGGGTQYF.

At least ten counts were recorded for this clone. This sequence joins TRBV7-3 and TRBJ1-1; D might be TRBD1 (5 bases). Trimming pared 1 base from V and 5 bases from J, leaving 14 bases between. Germline CDR1 reads SGHTA; CDR2 reads FQGTGA. The CDR3 loop spans 15 amino acids. This chain's CDR3 is CASSLMPRGTTEAFF. The CDR3 nucleotides are TGTGCCAGCAGCTTAATGCCCCGGGGCACTACTGAAGCTTTCTTT.

This chain uses TRBV15 with TRBJ2-1; TRBD1 is a possible D gene (6 bases). Germline V lookup: CDR1 LNHNV, CDR2 YYDKDF (reference sequence). The length of the CDR3 is 15 residues. V was clipped by 5 bases and J by 0 bases, with 11 bases between them. The CDR3 region is CATSGTGSSYNEQFF. The CDR3, as DNA: TGTGCCACCAGCGGAACAGGGAGCTCCTACAATGAGCAGTTCTTC.

The table lists this clone with many counts. The V call is TRBV15, the J call TRBJ1-5; possibly TRBD1 for D (5 bases). The CDR3 is made up of 16 amino acids. Germline V gene lookup returns CDR1 LNHNV and CDR2 YYDKDF (reference sequence). The germline V and J ends were trimmed by 0 bases and 2 bases, with 11 bases remaining between them. This CDR3 reads CATSRETGGGNQPQHF. The DNA of the CDR3 is TGTGCCACCAGCAGAGAAACCGGAGGGGGCAATCAGCCCCAGCATTTT. The full variable domain, completed using reference TRBV15 and TRBJ1-5, is DAMVIQNPRYQVTQFGKPVTLSCSQTLNHNVMYWYQQKSSQAPKLLFHYYDKDFNNEADTPDNFQSRRPNTSFCFLDIRSPGLGDTAMYLCATSRETGGGNQPQHFGDGTRLSIL.

This chain joins TRBV4-1 and TRBJ1-4; D might be TRBD1 (5 bases). Per the germline V gene, CDR1 is MGHRA and CDR2 is YSYEKL. This CDR3 is built from 16 residues. V dropped 0 bases and J dropped 8 bases, with 16 bases sitting between them. The CDR3 spells CASSQDGTPGREKLFF. The DNA for the CDR3 is TGCGCCAGCAGCCAAGATGGGACGCCAGGGAGGGAAAAACTGTTTTTT.

Only one count was recorded for this clone. The rearrangement uses TRBV30 and TRBJ1-1; no clear D. V dropped 0 bases and J dropped 5 bases, with 10 bases sitting between them. CDR3 length equals 13 residues. The germline CDR1 and CDR2 sequences are GTSNPN and SVGIG (reference sequence). This CDR3 is CAWSVGVGTEAFF. Written as DNA, the CDR3 is TGTGCCTGGAGTGTAGGAGTGGGTACTGAAGCTTTCTTT.

This clone was picked up a small number of times. The chain has TRBV14 and TRBJ1-1; D is unclear. The CDR3 extends over 14 amino acids. Germline loops: CDR1 SGHDN, CDR2 FVKESK. The V end was cut by 0 bases, the J end by 1 base, with 6 bases between. The CDR3, as DNA: TGTGCCAGCAGCCAAGATACGGCGAACACTGAAGCTTTCTTT. It encodes CASSQDTANTEAFF.

The J gene is TRBJ1-4, the V gene TRBV5-1; a possible D gene is TRBD1 (5 bases). This CDR3 is built from 14 residues. Trimming stripped 0 bases from V and 5 bases from J, with 8 bases between. Germline CDR1 SGHRS, CDR2 YFSETQ. CDR3 sequence: CASSLGRDNEKLFF. In nucleotides, the CDR3 is TGCGCCAGCAGCTTGGGACGGGACAATGAAAAACTGTTTTTT.

This chain links TRBV29-1 with TRBJ2-5; possibly TRBD1 for D (6 bases). The CDR3 is 13 residues long. The germline V gene has CDR1 SQVTM and CDR2 ANQGSEA. Trimming removed 3 bases at V and 2 bases at J, with 10 bases between. The CDR3 DNA is TGCAGCGTTGATTGGACAGATCAAGAGACCCAGTACTTC. As protein: CSVDWTDQETQYF. The whole variable domain, remainder taken from reference TRBV29-1 and TRBJ2-5, is SAVISQKPSRDICQRGTSLTIQCQVDSQVTMMFWYRQQPGQSLTLIATANQGSEATYESGFVIDKFPISRPNLTFSTLTVSNMSPEDSSIYLCSVDWTDQETQYFGPGTRLLVL.

The rearrangement uses TRBV5-1 and TRBJ1-6; 7 bases line up with TRBD1. V dropped 4 bases and J dropped 2; count of bases not matched to a gene: 9. The CDR3 is 17 residues long. CDR1 and CDR2 from the germline V gene are SGHRS and YFSETQ. This chain's CDR3 is CASSHETGRPYNSPLHF. In nucleotides, the CDR3 is TGCGCCAGCAGCCACGAGACAGGGCGCCCCTATAATTCACCCCTCCACTTT.

This chain's CDR3 is CASSLARNYEQYF. The CDR3 DNA follows: TGTGCCAGCAGCTTAGCGCGGAACTACGAGCAGTACTTC. The rearrangement uses TRBV7-2 and TRBJ2-7, with no clear D. V was trimmed by 0 bases and J by 3 bases, leaving 6 bases between them. The CDR3 runs to 13 residues. The germline gives CDR1 SGHTA, CDR2 FQGNSA.

This clone was counted once. The chain has TRBV5-1 and TRBJ2-3, with TRBD1 matching over 8 bases. This CDR3 has 16 amino acids. Trimming took 3 bases from V and 4 from J; bases not matched to a gene: 10. From germline, CDR1 is SGHRS and CDR2 YFSETQ. This CDR3 is CASSSPRTGKADTQYF. The CDR3 coding sequence is TGCGCCAGCAGCTCGCCCCGGACAGGGAAGGCAGATACGCAGTATTTT.

V usage is TRBV19 and J usage is TRBJ2-1; 7 bases map to TRBD2. Germline CDR1 reads LNHDA; CDR2 reads SQIVND (reference sequence). The CDR3 runs 16 residues. J gave up 1 base and V 3 bases, and 6 bases lay outside the gene matches. In DNA form, the CDR3 reads TGTGCCAGTAGTATGGGACGCGGGAGATCCTACAATGAGCAGTTCTTC. Amino acids: CASSMGRGRSYNEQFF.

This chain links TRBV2 with TRBJ1-2, with D perhaps matching TRBD1 (5 bases). Germline V gene data show CDR1 as SNHLY and CDR2 as FYNNEI. The CDR3 runs 13 residues. V lost 3 bases, J lost 6 bases, and 11 bases lay in between. The CDR3 DNA sequence: TGTGCCAGCAGTGAGCGCAGGGAGGATGGCTACACCTTC. Translation gives CASSERREDGYTF.

For this clone: At one of its ends the junction is not consistent with the germline gene, which may arise from a read error. The chain uses TRBV19 and TRBJ2-6; D is unresolved. CDR1 is LNHDA and CDR2 is SQIVND in the germline V gene (reference sequence). This CDR3 spans 17 amino acids. The CDR3 protein is CASSSRTAHSGANVLTF. In DNA, the CDR3 is TGTGCCAGCAGTAGTAGGACCGCCCACTCTGGGGCCAACGTCCTGACTTTC.

This clone was counted between two and nine times. The chain carries TRBV7-3 and TRBJ2-3; weak D call: TRBD1 (6 bases). The CDR3 contains 15 residues. The V end lost 2 bases, the J end lost 2 bases, and 11 bases lay between the germline ends. Germline V gene lookup returns CDR1 SGHTA and CDR2 FQGTGA. CDR3 nucleotide sequence: TGTGCCAGCAGCTTAGGCAGGGGCCCCACAGATACGCAGTATTTT. As protein: CASSLGRGPTDTQYF.

CDR3 in amino acids: CAFDRSYTEAFF. The DNA of the CDR3 is TGTGCCTTTGACAGGTCTTACACTGAAGCTTTCTTT. The V call is TRBV30, the J call TRBJ1-1; TRBD1 might be the D (6 bases). Deletions cut 7 bases from V and 3 bases from J, with 12 bases between. Per the germline V gene, CDR1 is GTSNPN and CDR2 is SVGIG (reference sequence). The CDR3 consists of 12 residues.

In this sample, this clone turned up a few times. The genes are TRBV5-1 and TRBJ2-3; possibly TRBD1 for D (5 bases). This CDR3 is built from 14 residues. The germline CDR1 and CDR2 sequences are SGHRS and YFSETQ. Trimming cost V 7 bases and J 2 bases, with 14 bases left between them. The CDR3 DNA sequence: TGCGCCAGCCGACAGCAGACCTCCACAGATACGCAGTATTTT. Translation: CASRQQTSTDTQYF.

This clone came up a few times. J is TRBJ1-3 and V is TRBV4-2; 12 bases line up with TRBD1. Germline trimming cut 4 bases from V and 0 bases from J; bases unmatched to any gene: 13. Germline V gene data show CDR1 as LGHNA and CDR2 as YNFKEQ. The CDR3 is 20 residues long. The CDR3 nucleotides are TGTGCCAGCAGCCCGGTAGAGGGGACAGGGGGCATGAGCTCTGGAAACACCATATATTTT. It codes for CASSPVEGTGGMSSGNTIYF.

The chain carries TRBV2 and TRBJ1-1; D uncertain. The germline gives CDR1 SNHLY, CDR2 FYNNEI. Trimming took 6 bases from V and 0 from J, leaving 2 bases between them. The CDR3 covers 11 residues. DNA of the CDR3: TGTGCCAGCAGGCTGAACACTGAAGCTTTCTTT. It is translated as CASRLNTEAFF.

The J gene is TRBJ1-5, the V gene TRBV5-1, with 8 bases fitting TRBD1. Unmatched junction bases numbered 4, after V lost 2 bases and J lost 0 bases. This CDR3 spans 16 amino acids. From germline, CDR1 is SGHRS and CDR2 YFSETQ. The CDR3 is CASSLTGGNSNQPQHF. The CDR3 nucleotides are TGCGCCAGCAGCTTAACAGGGGGAAATAGCAATCAGCCCCAGCATTTT.

The V and J genes are TRBV2 and TRBJ2-7; D gene uncertain. Germline assignment: CDR1 SNHLY and CDR2 FYNNEI. The CDR3 extends over 14 amino acids. V lost 6 bases and J 1 base, leaving 13 bases between the germline ends. The chain's CDR3 is CASSPRKGSYEQYF. The CDR3 bases are TGTGCCAGCAGCCCACGGAAGGGATCCTACGAGCAGTACTTC.

This rearrangement joins TRBV4-1 to TRBJ2-3, with D perhaps being TRBD1 or TRBD2 (5 bases each). Germline V gene data show CDR1 as MGHRA and CDR2 as YSYEKL. This CDR3 is built from 17 residues. The V end was cut by 5 bases, the J end by 0 bases, with 18 bases between. CDR3 residues: CASSSTPGPPSTDTQYF. DNA for the CDR3: TGCGCCAGCAGCAGCACCCCGGGACCCCCTAGCACAGATACGCAGTATTTT.

About this clone: The sample carries other DNA sequences with the same CDR3. The chain links TRBV5-1 to TRBJ2-1; a weak D match, TRBD1 (6 bases). V gave up 4 bases and J gave up 7 bases, with 15 bases separating them. There are 14 residues in the CDR3. In germline, CDR1 is SGHRS, CDR2 YFSETQ. The CDR3 protein is CASSSRTQGNEQFF. The CDR3 bases are TGCGCCAGCAGCAGCCGGACGCAGGGGAATGAGCAGTTCTTC.

The chain is built from TRBV6-5 and TRBJ2-3; 10 positions agree with TRBD2. After removal of 6 bases from V and 4 bases from J, the junction contained 4 bases not matched to a gene. The CDR3 sequence is 14 residues long. Germline lookup yields CDR1 MNHEY and CDR2 SVGAGI. The CDR3 loop is CASRVAGGADTQYF. The CDR3 DNA is TGTGCCAGCAGAGTAGCGGGGGGTGCAGATACGCAGTATTTT.

V gene TRBV7-8 combines with J gene TRBJ1-3; possible D gene TRBD1, 5 bases. This CDR3 is built from 16 residues. Trimming shortened V by 4 bases and J by 0 bases, and 13 bases separated the two germline ends. Germline V gives CDR1 SGHVS, CDR2 FQNEAQ. CDR3 bases: TGTGCCAGCAGCTCCGTACGGGGGGGCTCTGGAAACACCATATATTTT. The encoded protein is CASSSVRGGSGNTIYF.